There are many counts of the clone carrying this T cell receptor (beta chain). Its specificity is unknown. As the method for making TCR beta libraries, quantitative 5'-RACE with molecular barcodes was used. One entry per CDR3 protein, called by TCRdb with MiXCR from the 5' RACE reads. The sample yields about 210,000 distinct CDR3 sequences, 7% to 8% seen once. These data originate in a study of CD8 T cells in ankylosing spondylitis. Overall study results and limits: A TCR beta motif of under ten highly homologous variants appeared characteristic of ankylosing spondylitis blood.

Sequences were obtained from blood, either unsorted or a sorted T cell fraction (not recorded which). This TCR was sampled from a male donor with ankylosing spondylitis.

The CDR3 loop is CSVYSPLGKGETQYF. The CDR3 DNA is TGCAGCGTTTACTCTCCACTAGGGAAGGGAGAGACCCAGTACTTC. The chain has TRBV29-1 and TRBJ2-5; possibly TRBD2 for D (5 bases). Trimming shortened V by 5 bases and J by 4 bases, and 20 bases separated the two germline ends. CDR3 length: 15 residues. CDR1 and CDR2 (germline): SQVTM, ANQGSEA.